This T cell receptor (beta chain) was profiled in a study of shared clonotypes between healthy human individuals (dated by TCRdb to about 2020). About the investigation overall: Two women and three men aged 18 to 49 years were included in the cohort. For each donor, three plates each were used for CD4 naive and CD4 memory, two plates were used for CD8 naive, and one plate was used for CD8 memory. The study deeply sequenced blood TCR repertoires of about five healthy adults to estimate repertoire size and the extent of clonotype sharing between individuals. To increase sequencing depth and limit assay-specific biases, TCR repertoire library preparation and sequencing were carried out by different laboratories using diverse techniques. Each donor's leukapheresis produced roughly between roughly 0.85 and 9.5 billion PBMCs.

Using the deep immunoSEQ assay, multiplex PCR amplified TCR CDR3 regions from genomic DNA. For each cell subset, the extracted genomic DNA was distributed evenly across all wells of several immunoSEQ 96-well plates, and each plate served as one replicate. Each replicate PCR for sorted subsets received about 0.2 ug genomic DNA, equal to tens of thousands of T cell genomes. The purified libraries were quantified using a Qubit 3.0 fluorometer, sized with a Bioanalyzer 2100, and then quantified again using the KAPA Library Quantification kit. A separate single-read 150-cycle Illumina NextSeq 550 flow cell was used to sequence each immunoSEQ 96-well plate. As for how the authors treated the data: Because only junctional sequences without quality scores were contained in the immunoSEQ output, filtering matching that applied to full-length reads could not be performed. To assign V/J genes and CDR3, sequences were annotated against IMGT germline references using PyIR, a Python wrapper for IgBLAST v1.9. Any read was removed if the V/J assignment was weak (E-value above 1e-6), the CDR3 was missing, or the read contained stop codons, out-of-frame junctions, or ambiguous translated residues. V3J clonotypes were defined by identical inferred V gene, J gene, and CDR3 amino acid sequence. The percentage overlap between two repertoires was calculated by dividing the number of shared unique clonotypes by the size of the smaller repertoire. Repertoire richness was assessed with RTK rarefaction, the Chao1 estimator, and Recon v2.1 estimates of unobserved clonotypes. Generation probabilities were computed with OLGA for all TCRbeta clonotypes obtained by the gDNA method from four donors. TCRdb retrieved this table from immuneACCESS and kept in-frame rearrangements only. Not all clones are present; in checked studies, unresolved V genes account for under half, and no reason is known for the remainder. That table furnishes V, J and clone size, whereas the DNA furnished D and trimming. Counted in this sample were roughly 2.1 million clones; approximately 94% of them appeared once. The biggest ten clones account for roughly 1.7% of the sample.

CD8 naive samples were obtained by positive selection for CCR7 among CD45RO-negative cells, yielding a CD45RA+CCR7+ population from which TemRA cells were excluded. The donors were healthy, HIV-negative adults who had no recently reported acute infections or vaccinations. Every donor was a Caucasian adult living in Nashville, Tennessee, USA. Blood was obtained by leukapheresis, after which PBMCs were separated by Ficoll-Histopaque density gradient centrifugation and cryopreserved in liquid nitrogen vapor phase. Analytical flow cytometry was used to check the purity and quantity of each magnetically sorted T cell population. Each sorted fraction had its genomic DNA isolated and then quantified by UV absorbance on a Nanodrop 2000c. The germline V gene encodes CDR1 SGHTA and CDR2 FQGNSA. Trimming costs V 0 bases and J 0 bases, and their ends lie 3 bases apart. The CDR3 sequence holds 14 residues, the cysteine and phenylalanine included. Of all the DNA, just the CDR3 is kept, 42 bases in frame from base 1.

The paper as a whole reports these results and caveats: Incomplete sequencing was indicated by rarefaction of sorted-subset datasets, despite the large sequencing depth. Pairwise subsampling led to the expectation that sequencing depth would affect the degree of clonotype sharing among donors. Larger estimated clonotype richness was generally found for naive subsets than for memory subsets. Compared with non-shared clonotypes, the clonotypes found in all four sorted-subset donors had higher generation probabilities. Sampling was restricted to blood, and TCR repertoires in tissue are likely to differ from TCR repertoires in blood. The small number of donors limited the genetic and exposure-history diversity represented. Across a handful of donors, approximately 4.9% of naive CD4, around 3.3% of naive CD8, 2.3% of memory CD4, and roughly 0.41% of memory CD8 clonotypes were shared.

Turning to this clone: Its antigen is unknown. Base quality data are lacking; no much larger clone is found one base away.

The sequenced material came from naive CD8+ T cells from PBMCs. The sample's cell subset or site label, in plain terms: CD45RA+CCR7+. This receptor was taken from a man aged 18 to 30 in good health. Some clones in this sample may be carry-over from other donors' samples. The chain couples TRBV7-2 to TRBJ1-5; too little of a D gene remains to name it. The CDR3 is CASSLALSNQPQHF. The nucleotide sequence reads TGTGCCAGCAGCTTAGCTCTTAGCAATCAGCCCCAGCATTTT.